These 26 T cell receptor beta chains originate from one sample sequenced in a study of blood T cell repertoires in COVID-19. The protocol was immunoSEQ multiplex PCR, while the TCRdb copy is restricted to in-frame clones and leaves out a portion. Of roughly 200,000 clones listed, less than 80% are singletons. Input material: peripheral blood. The receptors shown here come from a man aged 50 to 60 who had recovered from COVID-19.

The chain combines TRBV7-6 with TRBJ1-1; unclear D gene. V lost 5 bases and J lost 1, with 14 bases in between. The CDR3 consists of 15 residues. From germline, CDR1 is SGHVS and CDR2 FNYEAQ. The CDR3 region is CASSENRSPNTEAFF. In DNA form, the CDR3 reads TGTGCCAGCAGCGAAAACCGAAGCCCGAACACTGAAGCTTTCTTT.

The chain is built from TRBV7-2 and TRBJ2-5; D is perhaps TRBD2 (6 bases). The germline CDR1 and CDR2 sequences are SGHTA and FQGNSA. V lost 7 bases and J 2 bases, leaving 14 bases between the germline ends. There are 14 residues in the CDR3. This CDR3 is CASTPPGVQETQYF. CDR3 nucleotide sequence: TGTGCCAGCACCCCCCCGGGGGTACAAGAGACCCAGTACTTC.

V gene TRBV3-1 (or the pseudogene TRBV3-2) combines with J gene TRBJ2-5, with TRBD2 matching 8 bases. The CDR3 spans 17 residues. V lost 1 base, J lost 2 bases, and 9 bases stayed unmatched. Germline values: CDR1 LGHDT, CDR2 YNNKEL (reference sequence). The CDR3 loop is CASSQVASGFAQETQYF. The CDR3 nucleotides read TGTGCCAGCAGCCAAGTGGCTAGCGGGTTCGCACAAGAGACCCAGTACTTC.

This rearrangement joins TRBV19 to TRBJ2-5; D might be TRBD1 (5 bases). Trimming stripped 1 base from V and 2 bases from J, with 8 bases between. This CDR3 is built from 14 residues. Germline CDR1 and CDR2: LNHDA and SQIVND (reference sequence). The CDR3 here is CASSIVGRQETQYF. CDR3 sequence (DNA): TGTGCCAGTAGTATAGTGGGGCGGCAAGAGACCCAGTACTTC.

This rearrangement joins TRBV19 to TRBJ2-2, with 8 nucleotides matching TRBD1. This CDR3 contains 14 residues. Germline CDR1 is LNHDA and CDR2 is SQIVND (reference sequence). The trim removed 7 bases at V and 8 bases at J, leaving 9 bases unmatched. CDR3 sequence (DNA): TGTGCCAGTATAGACAGGGGCACCAGGGGGGAGCTGTTTTTT. Amino acids: CASIDRGTRGELFF.

The V gene is TRBV6-6, the J gene TRBJ2-3; 12 positions agree with TRBD2. The CDR3 is made up of 16 amino acids. Trimming at V came to 6 bases and at J to 2 bases, leaving 6 bases not matched to a gene. CDR1 and CDR2 from the germline V gene are MNHNY and SVGAGI (reference sequence). The CDR3 DNA reads as TGTGCCAGCAGGGGGGGACTAGCGGGCGACACAGATACGCAGTATTTT. It encodes CASRGGLAGDTDTQYF.

The V and J genes are TRBV28 and TRBJ2-2, with D maybe TRBD1 (6 bases). The CDR3 has 13 amino acids. V was clipped by 8 bases and J by 6 bases, with 13 bases between them. Germline loops: CDR1 MDHEN, CDR2 SYDVKM. CDR3 loop: CASLTSGAGELFF. The CDR3 DNA is TGTGCCAGCCTCACCTCAGGGGCCGGGGAGCTGTTTTTT.

CDR3 nucleotides: TGTGCCAGCAGACGGGACAGGGGGCTCGGGTACGCTTTCTTT. As protein: CASRRDRGLGYAFF. The gene calls are TRBV6-6 and TRBJ1-1; TRBD1 aligns across 12 bases. This CDR3 region has 14 residues. The J segment lost 11 bases and the V segment lost 6 bases, leaving 10 bases of the junction unmatched. The V gene's germline CDR1 is MNHNY and CDR2 SVGAGI (reference sequence).

This clone has a handful of counts. The V and J genes are TRBV6-2 or TRBV6-3 and TRBJ2-4; D may be TRBD2 (5 bases). V lost 2 bases and J 16 bases, leaving 18 bases between the germline ends. In germline, CDR1 is MNHEY, CDR2 SVGEGT. The CDR3 contains 13 residues. The DNA of the CDR3 is TGTGCCAGCAGTTACGGCGGCCAACTTGGAGGATACTTC. Amino acids: CASSYGGQLGGYF.

This rearrangement joins TRBV11-3 to TRBJ2-3; tentative D call: TRBD1 (7 bases). The V gene lost 1 base and the J gene lost 1 base, with 9 bases spanning the gap. The CDR3 has 15 residues. The germline V gene has CDR1 SGHNT and CDR2 YENEEA. In nucleotides, the CDR3 is TGTGCCAGCAGCTTAGGCGGGACAGGCACAGATACGCAGTATTTT. Translation gives CASSLGGTGTDTQYF.

This clone was found a few times. The chain is built from TRBV3-1 (or the pseudogene TRBV3-2) and TRBJ1-4, with 11 bases fitting TRBD1. CDR3 size: 15 residues. Germline V gene sequence: CDR1 LGHDT, CDR2 YNNKEL (reference sequence). Trimming cost V 5 bases and J 7 bases; bases outside gene matches: 6. The CDR3 here is CASSSRTGGREKLFF. The CDR3 DNA reads as TGTGCCAGCAGCTCGAGGACAGGGGGCCGTGAAAAACTGTTTTTT.

The chain recombines TRBV28 with TRBJ1-5; D remains unclear. This CDR3 has 15 amino acids. The V end was cut by 5 bases, the J end by 9 bases, with 20 bases between. In germline, CDR1 is MDHEN, CDR2 SYDVKM. CDR3 loop: CASSLRTALGRPQHF. For the CDR3, the DNA is TGTGCCAGCAGTCTACGGACGGCACTAGGGAGGCCCCAGCATTTT.

The V and J genes are TRBV19 and TRBJ1-5, with 12 bases fitting TRBD1. The CDR3 is made up of 15 amino acids. Germline V gives CDR1 LNHDA, CDR2 SQIVND (reference sequence). Trimming cost V 5 bases and J 7 bases; bases outside gene matches: 6. The CDR3 DNA is TGTGCCAGTAGTCCGGGACAGGGGGCAGAGCAGCCCCAGCATTTT. Its protein product is CASSPGQGAEQPQHF.

The CDR3 nucleotides are TGTGCCTGGAGTGTCGAGGTTAATGAAAAACTGTTTTTT. This encodes CAWSVEVNEKLFF. V usage is TRBV30 and J usage is TRBJ1-4; no definite D call. The CDR3 consists of 13 residues. Trimming pared 0 bases from V and 4 bases from J, leaving 6 bases between. CDR1 and CDR2 from the germline V gene are GTSNPN and SVGIG (reference sequence).

The rearrangement links TRBV7-8 to TRBJ2-7; 7 bases are shared with TRBD2. The CDR3 contains 14 residues. The junction had 6 bases not matched to a gene; V was cut back by 5 bases and J by 2 bases. Per the germline V gene, CDR1 is SGHVS and CDR2 is FQNEAQ. The CDR3 sequence: CASSGTGTTYEQYF. Written as DNA, the CDR3 is TGTGCCAGCAGCGGAACCGGGACTACCTACGAGCAGTACTTC.

V and J are TRBV7-9 and TRBJ1-3; D remains unclear. Germline CDR1 is SEHNR and CDR2 is FQNEAQ (reference sequence). CDR3 size: 13 residues. Trimming removed 5 bases at V and 4 bases at J, with 9 bases between. The CDR3 DNA reads TGTGCCAGCAGCCGAGGCTCGGGAAACACCATATATTTT. Translated, it gives CASSRGSGNTIYF.

This rearrangement joins TRBV18 to TRBJ2-7; D call uncertain. Germline V gene sequence: CDR1 KGHSH, CDR2 LQKENI. CDR3 length equals 12 residues. V was pared by 1 base and J by 6 bases, with 7 bases between. As DNA, the CDR3 is TGTGCCAGCTCACCACGAGAGGTCGAGCAGTACTTC. Its protein product is CASSPREVEQYF.

The chain recombines TRBV2 with TRBJ2-2; 8 bases line up with TRBD1. CDR1 is SNHLY and CDR2 is FYNNEI in the germline V gene. The V segment lost 3 bases and the J segment 0 bases; nucleotides outside the gene matches: 6. The CDR3 extends over 17 amino acids. CDR3 nucleotides: TGTGCCAGCAGTGAGACCAGACAGGGGTCGAACACCGGGGAGCTGTTTTTT. The encoded protein is CASSETRQGSNTGELFF.

The gene calls are TRBV29-1 and TRBJ2-2, with 11 bases fitting TRBD2. Trimming cost V 6 bases and J 3 bases; bases outside gene matches: 0. The CDR3 sequence is 13 residues long. Per germline, CDR1 SQVTM and CDR2 ANQGSEA. CDR3 coding DNA: TGCAGCGTACTAGCGGGGGACACCGGGGAGCTGTTTTTT. Protein product: CSVLAGDTGELFF.

V and J are TRBV9 and TRBJ1-3, with a weak D call TRBD1 (5 bases). Germline assignment: CDR1 SGDLS and CDR2 YYNGEE. This CDR3 region has 15 residues. Deletions cut 2 bases from V and 0 bases from J, with 9 bases between. CDR3 protein: CASSVGAVSGNTIYF. The CDR3 DNA sequence: TGTGCCAGCAGCGTTGGGGCCGTCTCTGGAAACACCATATATTTT.

The J gene is TRBJ2-7, the V gene TRBV5-4; 11 bases line up with TRBD2. After removal of 3 bases from V and 4 bases from J, the junction contained 6 bases not matched to a gene. Germline assignment: CDR1 SGHNT and CDR2 YYREEE (reference sequence). The CDR3 is 15 residues long. The CDR3 here is CASSWWGLADYEQYF. CDR3 DNA sequence: TGTGCCAGCAGCTGGTGGGGACTAGCGGATTACGAGCAGTACTTC.

This clone was found a few times. The V gene is TRBV3-1 (or the pseudogene TRBV3-2), the J gene TRBJ2-7; D possibly corresponds to TRBD1 (6 bases). V lost 4 bases and J 2 bases, leaving 12 bases between the germline ends. In germline, CDR1 is LGHDT, CDR2 YNNKEL (reference sequence). The length of the CDR3 is 14 residues. Here the CDR3 reads CASSPGTRTYEQYF. The CDR3 DNA reads TGTGCCAGCAGCCCCGGGACACGGACCTACGAGCAGTACTTC.

The gene calls are TRBV7-2 and TRBJ2-3, with D unresolved. The CDR3 spans 14 residues. V was clipped by 1 base and J by 6 bases, with 11 bases between them. CDR1 and CDR2 (germline): SGHTA, FQGNSA. This chain's CDR3 is CASSLGSGGDTQYF. In nucleotides, the CDR3 is TGTGCCAGCAGCTTAGGGTCCGGCGGTGATACGCAGTATTTT.

The V and J genes are TRBV27 and TRBJ1-4, with no clear D. CDR1 and CDR2 from the germline V gene are MNHEY and SMNVEV (reference sequence). The CDR3 length is 14 residues. V lost 3 bases, J lost 6 bases, and 11 bases lay in between. CDR3 amino acids: CASSFRGLDEKLFF. The DNA of the CDR3 is TGTGCCAGCAGTTTCCGGGGTCTCGATGAAAAACTGTTTTTT.

V and J are TRBV7-3 and TRBJ2-3; TRBD2 matches at 11 bases. CDR1 is SGHTA and CDR2 is FQGTGA in the germline V gene. V dropped 5 bases and J dropped 0; count of bases not matched to a gene: 4. This CDR3 spans 16 amino acids. CDR3 coding DNA: TGTGCCAGCAGCCCTCTAGCGGGAGGCAGCACAGATACGCAGTATTTT. As protein: CASSPLAGGSTDTQYF.

This clone showed up just a few times. This chain connects TRBV6-5 to TRBJ1-2; 10 bases map to TRBD1. The V gene end was trimmed by 6 bases and the J gene end by 11 bases; junction bases not matched to a gene: 9. Germline V gives CDR1 MNHEY, CDR2 SVGAGI. The CDR3 has 13 residues. The chain's CDR3 is CASSSSGTGDYTF. In DNA form, the CDR3 reads TGTGCCAGCAGCTCCTCCGGGACAGGGGATTACACCTTC.